This TCR beta chain is drawn from a study of glioma-infiltrating T cells. This clonotype was found many times. The CDR3 sequence is 14 residues long. The V end was cut by 2 bases, the J end by 6 bases, with 12 bases between. CDR1 MNHEY and CDR2 SVGEGT come from the germline V gene. Amplification of TCR alpha and beta CDR3 regions from RNA used iRepertoire nested multiplex PCR. MiXCR, run by TCRdb on the multiplex PCR reads, gives a single entry per CDR3 protein. The data hold approximately 190,000 distinct CDR3 sequences, with about 31% observed a single time. This clonotype was sampled from a human donor with low-grade glioma or glioblastoma, undergoing nonglioma brain surgery, or in good health (not recorded which). The rearrangement uses TRBV6-2 or TRBV6-3 and TRBJ2-3; possibly TRBD2 for D (5 bases). The specimen sequenced was glioma tissue, nonneoplastic brain tissue, or PBMCs (not recorded which). CDR3 protein: CASSYLGIKDTQYF. The CDR3 region has the DNA TGTGCCAGCAGTTACCTCGGGATAAAGGATACGCAGTATTTT.